This T cell receptor (beta chain) was retrieved from a study of molecular identifiers for immune sequencing clone quantification. This CDR3 region has 14 residues. Germline V gives CDR1 SGHVS, CDR2 FNYEAQ. V was pared by 2 bases and J by 6 bases, with 14 bases between. On this clonotype: This may arise from a read error, as a much more abundant clone is one base away.

TCRdb analysed the PCR reads with MiXCR anew, one entry per CDR3 protein. This sample has some 88,000 distinct CDR3 sequences, with around a fifth found just once. This rearrangement joins TRBV7-6 to TRBJ2-7; the D gene could be TRBD1 or TRBD2 (5 bases each). Sequencing input: naive CD8+ T cells from blood, with Jurkat cell RNA spiked in. Regarding subset: FACS-sorted CD8+CD4-CCR7+CD45RA+ naive T cells. The sequence came from a human donor in good health. Some libraries in this study had Jurkat cell RNA spiked in. This chain's CDR3 is CASSLRRGVREQYF. The CDR3 bases are TGTGCCAGCAGCTTAAGGAGAGGGGTGCGCGAGCAGTACTTC.